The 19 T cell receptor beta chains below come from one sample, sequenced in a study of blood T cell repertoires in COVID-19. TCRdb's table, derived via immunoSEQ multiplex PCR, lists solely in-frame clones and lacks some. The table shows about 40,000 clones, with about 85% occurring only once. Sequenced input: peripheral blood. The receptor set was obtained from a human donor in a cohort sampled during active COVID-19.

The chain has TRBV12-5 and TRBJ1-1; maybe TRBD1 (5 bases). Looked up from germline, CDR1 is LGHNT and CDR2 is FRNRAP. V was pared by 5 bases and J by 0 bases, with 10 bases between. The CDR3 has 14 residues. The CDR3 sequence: CASGPDSLNTEAFF. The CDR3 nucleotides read TGTGCTAGTGGTCCCGACAGCCTGAACACTGAAGCTTTCTTT.

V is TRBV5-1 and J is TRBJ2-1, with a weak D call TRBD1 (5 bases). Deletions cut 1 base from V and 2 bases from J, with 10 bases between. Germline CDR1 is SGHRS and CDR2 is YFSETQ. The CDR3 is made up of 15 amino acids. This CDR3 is CASSLIQGTYNEQFF. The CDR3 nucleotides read TGCGCCAGCAGCTTGATCCAGGGTACCTACAATGAGCAGTTCTTC.

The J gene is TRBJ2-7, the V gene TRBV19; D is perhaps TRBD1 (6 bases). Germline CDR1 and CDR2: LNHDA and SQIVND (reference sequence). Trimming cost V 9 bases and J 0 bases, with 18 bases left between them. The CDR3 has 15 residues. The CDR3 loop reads CASATEGTFSYEQYF. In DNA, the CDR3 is TGTGCCAGCGCTACGGAAGGGACATTCTCCTACGAGCAGTACTTC.

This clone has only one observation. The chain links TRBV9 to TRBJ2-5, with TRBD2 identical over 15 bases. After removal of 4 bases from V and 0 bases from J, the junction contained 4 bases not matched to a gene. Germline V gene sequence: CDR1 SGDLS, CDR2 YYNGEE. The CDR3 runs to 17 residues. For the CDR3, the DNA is TGTGCCAGCAGCTGGGGACTAGCGGGGGGTCACCAAGAGACCCAGTACTTC. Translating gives CASSWGLAGGHQETQYF.

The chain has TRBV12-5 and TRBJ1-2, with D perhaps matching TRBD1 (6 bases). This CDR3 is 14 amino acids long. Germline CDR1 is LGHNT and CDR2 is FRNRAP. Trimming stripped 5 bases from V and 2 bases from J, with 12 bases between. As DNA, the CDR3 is TGTGCTAGTGGTCCGTGGGGGGGCAACTATGGCTACACCTTC. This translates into CASGPWGGNYGYTF.

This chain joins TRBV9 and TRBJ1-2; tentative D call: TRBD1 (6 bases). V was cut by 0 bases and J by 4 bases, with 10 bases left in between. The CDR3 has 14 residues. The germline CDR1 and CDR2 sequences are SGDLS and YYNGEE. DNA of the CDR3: TGTGCCAGCAGCGTAGGGGGGGGCCGCTATGGCTACACCTTC. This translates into CASSVGGGRYGYTF.

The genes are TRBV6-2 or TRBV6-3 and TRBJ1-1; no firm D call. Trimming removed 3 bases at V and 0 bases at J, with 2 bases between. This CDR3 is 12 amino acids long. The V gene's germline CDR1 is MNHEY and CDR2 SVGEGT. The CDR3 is CASSYMNTEAFF. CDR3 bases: TGTGCCAGCAGTTATATGAACACTGAAGCTTTCTTT.

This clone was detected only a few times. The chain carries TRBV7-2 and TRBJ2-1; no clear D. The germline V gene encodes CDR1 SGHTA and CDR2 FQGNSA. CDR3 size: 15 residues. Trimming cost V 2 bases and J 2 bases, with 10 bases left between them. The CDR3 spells CASSLRRPTYNEQFF. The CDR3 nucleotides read TGTGCCAGCAGCTTACGCAGGCCTACCTACAATGAGCAGTTCTTC.

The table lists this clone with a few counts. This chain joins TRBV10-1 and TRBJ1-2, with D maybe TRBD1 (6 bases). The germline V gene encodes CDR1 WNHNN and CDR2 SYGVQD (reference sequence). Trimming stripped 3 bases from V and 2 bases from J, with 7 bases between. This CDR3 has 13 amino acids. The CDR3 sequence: CASSDTGNYGYTF. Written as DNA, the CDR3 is TGCGCCAGCAGTGATACAGGGAACTATGGCTACACCTTC.

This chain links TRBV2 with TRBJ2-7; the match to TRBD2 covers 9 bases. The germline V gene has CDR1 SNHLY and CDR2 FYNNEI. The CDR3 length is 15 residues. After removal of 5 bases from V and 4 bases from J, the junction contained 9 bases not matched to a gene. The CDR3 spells CASSSVERGVYEQYF. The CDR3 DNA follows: TGTGCCAGCAGTTCCGTCGAGCGGGGGGTGTACGAGCAGTACTTC.

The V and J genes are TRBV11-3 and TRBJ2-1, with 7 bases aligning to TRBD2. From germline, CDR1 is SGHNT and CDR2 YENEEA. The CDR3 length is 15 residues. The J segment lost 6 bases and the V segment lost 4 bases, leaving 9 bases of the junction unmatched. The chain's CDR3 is CASSSRSGDPNEQFF. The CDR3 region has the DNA TGTGCCAGCAGCTCCCGCAGCGGGGACCCCAATGAGCAGTTCTTC.

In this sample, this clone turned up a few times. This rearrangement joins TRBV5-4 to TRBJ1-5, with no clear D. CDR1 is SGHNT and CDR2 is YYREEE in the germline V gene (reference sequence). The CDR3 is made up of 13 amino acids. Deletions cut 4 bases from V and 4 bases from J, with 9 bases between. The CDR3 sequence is CASSLTGNQPQHF. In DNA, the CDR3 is TGTGCCAGCAGCCTTACGGGGAATCAGCCCCAGCATTTT.

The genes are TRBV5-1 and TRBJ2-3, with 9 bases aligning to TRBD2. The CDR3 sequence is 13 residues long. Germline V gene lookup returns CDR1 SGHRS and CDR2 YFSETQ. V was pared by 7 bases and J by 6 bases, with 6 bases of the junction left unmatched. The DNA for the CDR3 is TGCGCCAGCTGGCAGCGGGGGGCCGATACGCAGTATTTT. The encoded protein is CASWQRGADTQYF. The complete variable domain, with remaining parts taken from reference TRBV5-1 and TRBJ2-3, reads KAGVTQTPRYLIKTRGQQVTLSCSPISGHRSVSWYQQTPGQGLQFLFEYFSETQRNKGNFPGRFSGRQFSNSRSEMNVSTLELGDSALYLCASWQRGADTQYFGPGTRLTVL.

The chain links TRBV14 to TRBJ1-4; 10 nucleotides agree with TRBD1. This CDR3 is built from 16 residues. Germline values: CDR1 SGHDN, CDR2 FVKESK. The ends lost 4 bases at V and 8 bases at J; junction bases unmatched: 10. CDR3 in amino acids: CASSPLATGGREKLFF. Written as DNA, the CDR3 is TGTGCCAGCAGCCCTCTGGCGACAGGGGGCCGGGAAAAACTGTTTTTT.

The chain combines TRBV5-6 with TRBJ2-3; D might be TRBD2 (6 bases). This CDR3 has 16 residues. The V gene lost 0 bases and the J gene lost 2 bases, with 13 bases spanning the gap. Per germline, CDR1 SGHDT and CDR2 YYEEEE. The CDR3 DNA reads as TGTGCCAGCAGCTTGGTTGTGGCTAGCGCCACAGATACGCAGTATTTT. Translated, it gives CASSLVVASATDTQYF.

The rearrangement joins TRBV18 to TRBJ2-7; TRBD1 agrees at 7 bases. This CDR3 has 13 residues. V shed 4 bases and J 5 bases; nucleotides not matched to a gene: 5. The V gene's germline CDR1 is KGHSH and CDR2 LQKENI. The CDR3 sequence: CASSQGTVDEQYF. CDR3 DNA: TGTGCCAGCTCACAGGGGACAGTCGACGAGCAGTACTTC.

The CDR3 spells CASSSWDRAAGNTIYF. The CDR3 DNA reads as TGTGCCAGCAGCTCTTGGGACAGGGCGGCTGGAAACACCATATATTTT. The J gene is TRBJ1-3, the V gene TRBV7-8; TRBD1 matches at 9 bases. With V trimmed by 4 bases and J by 2 bases, 6 bases remained unmatched. The CDR3 has 16 residues. Germline loops: CDR1 SGHVS, CDR2 FQNEAQ.

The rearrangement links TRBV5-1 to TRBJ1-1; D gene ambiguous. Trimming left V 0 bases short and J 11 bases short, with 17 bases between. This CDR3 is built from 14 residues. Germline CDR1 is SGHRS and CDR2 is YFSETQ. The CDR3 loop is CASSLAGLLEEAFF. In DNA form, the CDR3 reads TGCGCCAGCAGCTTGGCTGGTCTGCTGGAGGAGGCTTTCTTT.

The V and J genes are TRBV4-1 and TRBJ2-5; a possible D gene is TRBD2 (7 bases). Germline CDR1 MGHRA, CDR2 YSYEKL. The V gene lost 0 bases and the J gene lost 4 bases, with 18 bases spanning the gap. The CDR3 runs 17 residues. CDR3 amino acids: CASSQDYGGGGSETQYF. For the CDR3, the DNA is TGCGCCAGCAGCCAAGATTATGGGGGGGGCGGTTCAGAGACCCAGTACTTC.